Each of the 28 T cell receptor beta chains below was sequenced from the same sample in a study of T cell responses to AZD1222 COVID-19 vaccine. Method: immunoSEQ multiplex PCR; TCRdb's copy keeps in-frame clones and lacks some. This sample has 150,000 or so clones, with about 89% found just once. Specimen: peripheral blood, collected 28 days after the second AZD1222 dose. The receptors shown here come from an adult who received the AZD1222 COVID-19 vaccine.

The rearrangement joins TRBV9 to TRBJ2-7; 9 nucleotides line up with TRBD2. This CDR3 is built from 17 residues. J was trimmed by 4 bases and V by 0 bases; bases with no gene match: 11. CDR1 is SGDLS and CDR2 is YYNGEE in the germline V gene. The CDR3 DNA follows: TGTGCCAGCAGCGTAGTAAGGCTAGCGGGGTCGGATTACGAGCAGTACTTC. Encoded protein: CASSVVRLAGSDYEQYF.

This clone has more than one count but fewer than ten. The chain is built from TRBV27 and TRBJ1-2, with 9 positions matching TRBD1. V was pared by 2 bases and J by 6 bases, with 10 bases of the junction left unmatched. CDR3 length equals 16 residues. Germline V lookup: CDR1 MNHEY, CDR2 SMNVEV (reference sequence). CDR3: CASSLTLRRTGDGYTF. The CDR3 region has the DNA TGTGCCAGCAGTTTAACACTCCGTCGGACAGGGGATGGCTACACCTTC.

The chain links TRBV9 to TRBJ2-7, with 13 nucleotides matching TRBD2. CDR1 and CDR2 from the germline V gene are SGDLS and YYNGEE. Trimming took 5 bases from V and 2 from J; bases not matched to a gene: 4. CDR3 length: 15 amino acids. The CDR3: CASSPGLAGAYEQYF. CDR3 bases: TGTGCCAGCAGTCCAGGACTAGCGGGAGCCTACGAGCAGTACTTC.

This rearrangement joins TRBV4-2 to TRBJ2-1; 11 positions agree with TRBD2. After removal of 1 base from V and 2 bases from J, the junction contained 10 bases not matched to a gene. Germline V gene lookup returns CDR1 LGHNA and CDR2 YNFKEQ. CDR3 length: 19 amino acids. DNA for the CDR3: TGTGCCAGCAGCCAAGTATCCAATATAGCGGGAGGGCCCTACAATGAGCAGTTCTTC. Encoded protein: CASSQVSNIAGGPYNEQFF.

This clone was counted only a few times. The rearrangement links TRBV7-3 to TRBJ1-6; D is undetermined. Per germline, CDR1 SGHTA and CDR2 FQGTGA. The CDR3 runs 14 residues. Trimming removed 2 bases from V and 4 bases from J, with 6 bases in between. This CDR3 is CASSLGPYNSPLHF. As DNA, the CDR3 is TGTGCCAGCAGCTTAGGGCCTTATAATTCACCCCTCCACTTT.

The chain recombines TRBV18 with TRBJ2-7; TRBD2 is a possible D gene (6 bases). This CDR3 comprises 15 residues. The germline CDR1 and CDR2 sequences are KGHSH and LQKENI. The ends were cut back, 2 bases at V and 1 base at J, with 12 bases in the middle. CDR3 sequence (DNA): TGTGCCAGCTCACCAATGGCGGGAAGTTCCTACGAGCAGTACTTC. Protein product: CASSPMAGSSYEQYF. The full variable domain, with the rest looked up from reference TRBV18 and TRBJ2-7, is NAGVMQNPRHLVRRRGQEARLRCSPMKGHSHVYWYRQLPEEGLKFMVYLQKENIIDESGMPKERFSAEFPKEGPSILRIQQVVRGDSAAYFCASSPMAGSSYEQYFGPGTRLTVT.

This chain joins TRBV7-8 and TRBJ1-6; the match to TRBD1 covers 7 bases. The CDR3 sequence is 13 residues long. From germline, CDR1 is SGHVS and CDR2 FQNEAQ. V shed 3 bases and J 13 bases; nucleotides not matched to a gene: 6. CDR3 coding DNA: TGTGCCAGCAGCTTCGACAGGGCATCGCCCCTCCACTTT. It encodes CASSFDRASPLHF.

The CDR3 nucleotides read TGTGCCATCAGCTCCAACAGGGGGCGAACAGATACGCAGTATTTT. Its protein product is CAISSNRGRTDTQYF. This rearrangement joins TRBV10-3 to TRBJ2-3; 9 bases fit TRBD1. Germline CDR1 is ENHRY and CDR2 is SYGVKD. Losses at the gene ends were 6 bases for V and 3 bases for J; bases not matched to a gene: 7. This CDR3 spans 15 amino acids.

The rearrangement uses TRBV6-6 and TRBJ2-4; the match to TRBD1 covers 7 bases. This CDR3 has 16 residues. Germline V gene lookup returns CDR1 MNHNY and CDR2 SVGAGI (reference sequence). With V trimmed by 2 bases and J by 5 bases, 9 bases remained unmatched. The CDR3 protein is CASSYPTGTDQNIQYF. In DNA form, the CDR3 reads TGTGCCAGCAGTTACCCCACCGGGACAGACCAAAACATTCAGTACTTC.

The chain employs TRBV7-3 and TRBJ2-3; tentatively, D is TRBD1 or TRBD2 (5 bases each). The length of the CDR3 is 15 residues. Germline CDR1 is SGHTA and CDR2 is FQGTGA. V lost 4 bases, J lost 0 bases, and 11 bases lay in between. The CDR3 DNA follows: TGTGCCAGCAGCTCCCCCGGGGCTAGCACAGATACGCAGTATTTT. Its translation: CASSSPGASTDTQYF.

The chain couples TRBV3-1 (or the pseudogene TRBV3-2) to TRBJ2-1; 7 bases agree with TRBD1. Germline CDR1 reads LGHDT; CDR2 reads YNNKEL (reference sequence). CDR3 length: 21 residues. The ends lost 0 bases at V and 2 bases at J; junction bases unmatched: 19. CDR3 DNA sequence: TGTGCCAGCAGCCAAGAGGATAGGGGGCAAGGAAAAGTCCAGACCTACAATGAGCAGTTCTTC. This encodes CASSQEDRGQGKVQTYNEQFF.

The rearrangement links TRBV10-3 to TRBJ1-4; 10 nucleotides align to TRBD1. This CDR3 has 15 residues. J lost 5 bases, V lost 2 bases, and 2 bases had no gene match. Per germline, CDR1 ENHRY and CDR2 SYGVKD. CDR3 DNA: TGTGCCATCAGTGAGCAGGGACAGGGGAATGAAAAACTGTTTTTT. Translated: CAISEQGQGNEKLFF.

V is TRBV5-4 and J is TRBJ1-6, with D uncertain. Germline CDR1 reads SGHNT; CDR2 reads YYREEE (reference sequence). The CDR3 runs 18 residues. Trimming pared 1 base from V and 7 bases from J, leaving 21 bases between. The CDR3 sequence is CASSLSPGLLKTNSPLHF. In DNA, the CDR3 is TGTGCCAGCAGCTTGTCCCCCGGGCTACTTAAAACGAATTCACCCCTCCACTTT.

The chain employs TRBV21-1 and TRBJ1-1. TRBV21-1 is reported as a pseudogene. The CDR3 has 15 amino acids. In nucleotides, the CDR3 is TGTGCCAGCAGCAAAGAAATACCCCCCGGCACTGAAGCTTTCTTT. It codes for CASSKEIPPGTEAFF.

As DNA, the CDR3 is TGTGCCAGCAGCGTTCGACAGGGTATTGATTCACCCCTCCACTTT. Amino acids: CASSVRQGIDSPLHF. The rearrangement uses TRBV9 and TRBJ1-6; 7 nucleotides match TRBD1. The CDR3 runs 15 residues. CDR1 SGDLS and CDR2 YYNGEE come from the germline V gene. V lost 2 bases to trimming and J lost 8 bases; unmatched junction nucleotides: 7. The entire variable domain, with the rest obtained from reference TRBV9 and TRBJ1-6, is as follows: DSGVTQTPKHLITATGQRVTLRCSPRSGDLSVYWYQQSLDQGLQFLIQYYNGEERAKGNILERFSAQQFPDLHSELNLSSLELGDSALYFCASSVRQGIDSPLHFGNGTRLTVT.

V usage is TRBV9 and J usage is TRBJ2-7; D perhaps matches TRBD2 (5 bases). The CDR3 spans 16 residues. V lost 0 bases and J lost 4, with 17 bases in between. Looked up from germline, CDR1 is SGDLS and CDR2 is YYNGEE. As DNA, the CDR3 is TGTGCCAGCAGCGTAGGGTCGGGAATCAGTCAATACGAGCAGTACTTC. Protein sequence: CASSVGSGISQYEQYF.

V is TRBV7-8 and J is TRBJ1-3; 12 bases match TRBD1. CDR3 length: 21 amino acids. Germline trimming cut 5 bases from V and 2 bases from J; bases unmatched to any gene: 19. The germline V gene has CDR1 SGHVS and CDR2 FQNEAQ. The CDR3 nucleotides are TGTGCCAGCAGCGAACCAAATAGGGACAGGGGGCCGGTAGTCGCTGGAAACACCATATATTTT. Its protein product is CASSEPNRDRGPVVAGNTIYF.

There are a few counts of this clone. V usage is TRBV11-3 and J usage is TRBJ1-1; 8 nucleotides align to TRBD1. This CDR3 contains 13 residues. With V trimmed by 5 bases and J by 5 bases, 4 bases remained unmatched. CDR1 and CDR2 (germline): SGHNT, YENEEA. This chain's CDR3 is CASSPRQGTEAFF. CDR3 coding DNA: TGTGCCAGCAGCCCAAGACAGGGGACTGAAGCTTTCTTT.

The gene calls are TRBV5-8 and TRBJ2-1; D remains ambiguous. This CDR3 is 10 amino acids long. Germline CDR1 reads SGHTS; CDR2 reads YDEGEE. V was pared by 5 bases and J by 9 bases, with 6 bases between. The CDR3 sequence: CASRRAEQFF. In DNA form, the CDR3 reads TGTGCCAGCAGGCGCGCTGAGCAGTTCTTC.

The rearrangement joins TRBV9 to TRBJ1-2; no definite D call. V lost 6 bases, J lost 1 base, and 13 bases lay in between. Germline V gene data show CDR1 as SGDLS and CDR2 as YYNGEE. The CDR3 is 14 residues long. The CDR3 protein is CASTSGDRNYGYTF. In DNA form, the CDR3 reads TGTGCCAGCACCTCAGGTGACCGTAACTATGGCTACACCTTC.

The chain is built from TRBV25-1 and TRBJ1-5; tentatively, D is TRBD1 (5 bases). Germline loops: CDR1 MGHDK, CDR2 SYGVNS. The V and J ends lost 6 bases and 4 bases respectively, with 10 bases between them. The CDR3 spans 13 residues. CDR3 in DNA: TGTGCCAGCAGCGACAGCCAGAATCAGCCCCAGCATTTT. The encoded protein is CASSDSQNQPQHF.

The CDR3 loop reads CASSPLAGRGGELFF. The CDR3 nucleotides are TGTGCCAGCAGCCCTCTGGCGGGGCGCGGCGGGGAGCTGTTTTTT. V and J are TRBV7-6 and TRBJ2-2; D possibly corresponds to TRBD2 (6 bases). V was clipped by 5 bases and J by 7 bases, with 17 bases between them. This CDR3 is 15 amino acids long. Germline V gene sequence: CDR1 SGHVS, CDR2 FNYEAQ.

This chain joins TRBV3-1 (or the pseudogene TRBV3-2) and TRBJ2-2; D is uncertain. V was pared by 2 bases and J by 5 bases, with 6 bases between. There are 13 residues in the CDR3. Germline-derived CDR1 and CDR2 are LGHDT and YNNKEL (reference sequence). The CDR3 spells CASSQTDTGELFF. CDR3 coding DNA: TGTGCCAGCAGCCAAACCGATACCGGGGAGCTGTTTTTT.

V is TRBV5-1 and J is TRBJ2-2; 7 nucleotides align to TRBD1. This CDR3 has 17 amino acids. Germline CDR1 reads SGHRS; CDR2 reads YFSETQ. V trimming: 0 bases; J trimming: 0 bases; junction bases outside the gene matches: 5. The CDR3 DNA sequence: TGCGCCAGCAGCTTGGCAAACACAGGGGCGAACACCGGGGAGCTGTTTTTT. It is translated as CASSLANTGANTGELFF.

The CDR3, as DNA: TGTGCCAGCCGTATGGGGACAGGGGCGAATTCACCCCTCCACTTT. Protein sequence: CASRMGTGANSPLHF. The chain uses TRBV6-5 and TRBJ1-6; 10 nucleotides agree with TRBD1. The CDR3 spans 15 residues. V was clipped by 8 bases and J by 7 bases; unmatched bases: 8. The germline CDR1 and CDR2 sequences are MNHEY and SVGAGI.

The J gene is TRBJ1-1, the V gene TRBV7-8; D remains ambiguous. Per the germline V gene, CDR1 is SGHVS and CDR2 is FQNEAQ. Trimming left V 5 bases short and J 8 bases short, with 12 bases between. This CDR3 is 12 amino acids long. The CDR3 DNA reads as TGTGCCAGCAGCCCGCTTGTATCAGAAGCTTTCTTT. Amino acids: CASSPLVSEAFF.

J is TRBJ1-1 and V is TRBV6-1, with a possible D match to TRBD1 (5 bases). Germline-derived CDR1 and CDR2 are MNHNS and SASEGT. The V end was cut by 7 bases, the J end by 4 bases, with 16 bases between. This CDR3 is built from 14 residues. The CDR3 DNA is TGTGCCAGCATTATGGACACTGCGGTCACTGAAGCTTTCTTT. Translation: CASIMDTAVTEAFF.

The chain recombines TRBV4-3 with TRBJ2-3; 9 bases agree with TRBD1. The ends lost 4 bases at V and 3 bases at J; junction bases unmatched: 8. CDR1 is LGHNA and CDR2 is YSLEER in the germline V gene. The CDR3 is 16 residues long. The CDR3 reads CASSLYTGGPTDTQYF. In DNA form, the CDR3 reads TGCGCCAGCAGCCTTTACACAGGGGGCCCTACAGATACGCAGTATTTT.